A selection of T cell receptor beta chains follows, all from one sample in a study of siplizumab effects on memory and regulatory T cells. Some clones are missing from TCRdb's copy, which holds only in-frame ones; the method was immunoSEQ multiplex PCR. This table holds roughly 120,000 clones, 94% found once. Source material: non-Treg CD4+ T cells sorted from blood. The origin of the receptors is a human donor in good health. The CDR3 runs from the conserved cysteine through the conserved F or W. D genes are given only for firm matches. Where a row states a size, it is once, few, many or the class of an expanded clone; other rows omit it.

size: NA
V: TRBV6-1
J: TRBJ2-4
D: TRBD2
DNA: TGTGCCAGCATGACGCGGGGGAACCAAAACATTCAGTACTTC
CDR3: CASMTRGNQNIQYF

size: NA
V: TRBV6-5
J: TRBJ1-2
D: NA
DNA: TGTGCCAGCAGTCCAGGACCGCGGGGCTACACCTTC
CDR3: CASSPGPRGYTF

size: NA
V: TRBV5-1
J: TRBJ2-2
D: TRBD2
DNA: TGCGCCAGCAGCAAAACTAGCGGGAGCCCCGGGGAGCTGTTTTTT
CDR3: CASSKTSGSPGELFF

size: NA
V: TRBV4-1
J: TRBJ2-2
D: TRBD2
DNA: TGCGCCAGCAGCCAAGGCCGCAGACTAGCGGGAGGGCCGGGCACCGGGGAGCTGTTTTTT
CDR3: CASSQGRRLAGGPGTGELFF

size: once
V: TRBV4-2
J: TRBJ2-7
D: TRBD1
DNA: TGTGCCAGCAGCCTGAGAGCGGACGGGGACAGCTACGAGCAGTACTTC
CDR3: CASSLRADGDSYEQYF

size: once
V: TRBV27
J: TRBJ2-1
D: TRBD2
DNA: TGTGCCAGCAGTTCGATCGGACTAGCGGGAGGCAATGAGCAGTTCTTC
CDR3: CASSSIGLAGGNEQFF

size: NA
V: TRBV7-6
J: TRBJ1-4
D: NA
DNA: TGTGCCAGCAGCTTAGAGGTGGGGGCTAATGAAAAACTGTTTTTT
CDR3: CASSLEVGANEKLFF

size: NA
V: TRBV15
J: TRBJ1-5
D: NA
DNA: TGTGCCACCAGCAGAGATGGCGGGGGCCAGCCCCAGCATTTT
CDR3: CATSRDGGGQPQHF

size: NA
V: TRBV5-1
J: TRBJ1-1
D: TRBD1
DNA: TGCGCCAGCAGCCACGGGACAGGGGATCGCACTGAAGCTTTCTTT
CDR3: CASSHGTGDRTEAFF

size: NA
V: TRBV6-6
J: TRBJ1-5
D: TRBD1
DNA: TGTGCCAGCAGTGTTACAGGGGGGGGAGATCAGCCCCAGCATTTT
CDR3: CASSVTGGGDQPQHF